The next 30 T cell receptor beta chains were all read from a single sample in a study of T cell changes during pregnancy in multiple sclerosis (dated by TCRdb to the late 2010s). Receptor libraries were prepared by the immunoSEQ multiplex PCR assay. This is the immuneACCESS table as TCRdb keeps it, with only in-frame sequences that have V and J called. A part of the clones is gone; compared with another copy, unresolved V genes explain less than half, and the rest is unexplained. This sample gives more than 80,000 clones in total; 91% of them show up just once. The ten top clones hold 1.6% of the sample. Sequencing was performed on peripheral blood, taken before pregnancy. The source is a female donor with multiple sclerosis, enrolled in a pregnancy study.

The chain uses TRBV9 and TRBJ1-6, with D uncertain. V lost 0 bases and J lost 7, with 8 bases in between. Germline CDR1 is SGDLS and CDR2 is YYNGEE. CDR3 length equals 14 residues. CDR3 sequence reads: CASSVVPGNSPLHF. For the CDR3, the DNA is TGTGCCAGCAGCGTAGTCCCAGGCAATTCACCCCTCCACTTT.

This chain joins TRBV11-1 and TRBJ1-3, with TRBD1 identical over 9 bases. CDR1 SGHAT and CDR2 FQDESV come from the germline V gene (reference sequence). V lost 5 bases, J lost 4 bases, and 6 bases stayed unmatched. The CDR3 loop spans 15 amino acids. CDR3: CASSRRGTGGNTIYF. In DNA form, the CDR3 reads TGTGCCAGCAGCCGCCGCGGGACAGGGGGAAACACCATATATTTT.

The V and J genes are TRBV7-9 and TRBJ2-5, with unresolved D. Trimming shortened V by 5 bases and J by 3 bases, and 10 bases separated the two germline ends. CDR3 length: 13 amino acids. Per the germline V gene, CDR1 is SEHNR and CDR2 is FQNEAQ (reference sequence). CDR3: CASSQRLEETQYF. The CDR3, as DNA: TGTGCCAGCAGCCAAAGACTGGAAGAGACCCAGTACTTC.

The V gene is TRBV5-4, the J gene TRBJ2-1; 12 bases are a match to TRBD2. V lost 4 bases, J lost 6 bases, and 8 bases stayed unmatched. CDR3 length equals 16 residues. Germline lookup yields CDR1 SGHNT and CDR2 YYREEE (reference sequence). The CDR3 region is CASSQELAGGINEQFF. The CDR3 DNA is TGTGCCAGCAGCCAAGAACTAGCGGGAGGAATCAATGAGCAGTTCTTC.

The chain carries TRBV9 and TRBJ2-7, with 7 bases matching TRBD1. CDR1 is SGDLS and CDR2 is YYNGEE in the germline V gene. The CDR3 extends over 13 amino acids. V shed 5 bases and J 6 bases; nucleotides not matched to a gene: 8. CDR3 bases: TGTGCCAGCAGTGGCGACAGGGCTGGCGAGCAGTACTTC. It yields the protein CASSGDRAGEQYF.

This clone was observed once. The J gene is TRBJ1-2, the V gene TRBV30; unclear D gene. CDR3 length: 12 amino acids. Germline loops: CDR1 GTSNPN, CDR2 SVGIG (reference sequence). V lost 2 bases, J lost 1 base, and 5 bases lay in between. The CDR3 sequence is CAWSLDNYGYTF. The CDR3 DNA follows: TGTGCCTGGAGTCTAGATAACTATGGCTACACCTTC.

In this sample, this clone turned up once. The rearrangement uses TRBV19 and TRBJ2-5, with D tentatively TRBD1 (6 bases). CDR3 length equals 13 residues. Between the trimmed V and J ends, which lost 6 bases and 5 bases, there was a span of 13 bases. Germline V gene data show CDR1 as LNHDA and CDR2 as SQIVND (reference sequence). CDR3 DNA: TGTGCCAGTAGGGAGGTGGGGGCCGAGACCCAGTACTTC. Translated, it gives CASREVGAETQYF. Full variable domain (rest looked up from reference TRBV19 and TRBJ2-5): DGGITQSPKYLFRKEGQNVTLSCEQNLNHDAMYWYRQDPGQGLRLIYYSQIVNDFQKGDIAEGYSVSREKKESFPLTVTSAQKNPTAFYLCASREVGAETQYFGPGTRLLVL.

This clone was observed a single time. DNA of the CDR3: TGTGCCAGCAGCCCGACAGGGATCACTGAAGCTTTCTTT. It specifies CASSPTGITEAFF. This sequence joins TRBV7-3 and TRBJ1-1, with 7 bases aligning to TRBD1. V lost 5 bases to trimming and J lost 4 bases; unmatched junction nucleotides: 4. CDR1 SGHTA and CDR2 FQGTGA come from the germline V gene. This CDR3 spans 13 amino acids.

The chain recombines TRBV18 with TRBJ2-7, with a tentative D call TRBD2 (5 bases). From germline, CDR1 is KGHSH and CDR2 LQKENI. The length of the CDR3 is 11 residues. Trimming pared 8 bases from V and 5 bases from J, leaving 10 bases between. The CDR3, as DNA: TGTGCCAGCGAGGGCGGGCACGAGCAGTACTTC. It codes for CASEGGHEQYF.

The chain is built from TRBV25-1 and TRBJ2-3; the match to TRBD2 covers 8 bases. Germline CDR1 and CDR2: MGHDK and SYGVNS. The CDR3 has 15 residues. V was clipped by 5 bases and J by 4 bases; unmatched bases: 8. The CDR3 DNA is TGTGCCAGCAGTCTTACCCGGGGACTAGCAGATACGCAGTATTTT. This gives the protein CASSLTRGLADTQYF.

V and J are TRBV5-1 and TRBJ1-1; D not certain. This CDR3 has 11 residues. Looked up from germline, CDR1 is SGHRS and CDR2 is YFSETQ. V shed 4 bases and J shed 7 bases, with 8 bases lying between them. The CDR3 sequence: CASSLGGEAFF. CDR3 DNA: TGCGCCAGCAGCCTGGGCGGTGAAGCTTTCTTT. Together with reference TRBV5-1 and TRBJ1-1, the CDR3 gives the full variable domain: KAGVTQTPRYLIKTRGQQVTLSCSPISGHRSVSWYQQTPGQGLQFLFEYFSETQRNKGNFPGRFSGRQFSNSRSEMNVSTLELGDSALYLCASSLGGEAFFGQGTRLTVV.

The CDR3 here is CASSDGRDHGELFF. Written as DNA, the CDR3 is TGTGCCAGCAGTGATGGCAGGGATCACGGGGAGCTGTTTTTT. The V gene is TRBV5-6, the J gene TRBJ2-2; D perhaps matches TRBD1 (5 bases). CDR3 length: 14 amino acids. Germline V gene data show CDR1 as SGHDT and CDR2 as YYEEEE. V lost 5 bases to trimming and J lost 7 bases, with 15 bases between them.

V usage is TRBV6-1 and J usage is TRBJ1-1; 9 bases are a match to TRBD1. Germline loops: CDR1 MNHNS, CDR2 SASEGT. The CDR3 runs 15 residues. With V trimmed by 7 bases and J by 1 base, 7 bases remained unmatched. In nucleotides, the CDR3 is TGTGCCAGCACCCAACGGACAGGGGAGAACACTGAAGCTTTCTTT. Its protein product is CASTQRTGENTEAFF.

This chain's CDR3 is CASSLVRSTGVSTDTQYF. CDR3 coding DNA: TGTGCCAGCAGCTTGGTCCGTTCGACAGGGGTTAGCACAGATACGCAGTATTTT. The chain links TRBV5-6 to TRBJ2-3, with 8 bases that match TRBD1. The CDR3 has 18 residues. Germline loops: CDR1 SGHDT, CDR2 YYEEEE. J was trimmed by 0 bases and V by 0 bases; bases with no gene match: 9.

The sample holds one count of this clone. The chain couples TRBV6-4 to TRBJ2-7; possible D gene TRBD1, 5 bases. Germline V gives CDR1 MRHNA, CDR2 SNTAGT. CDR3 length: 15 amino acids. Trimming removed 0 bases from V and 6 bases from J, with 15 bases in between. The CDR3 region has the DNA TGTGCCAGCAGTGACTCGAGGCCAGGGCTTGGCGAGCAGTACTTC. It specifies CASSDSRPGLGEQYF.

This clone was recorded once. CDR3 sequence reads: CASSQDTETGELFF. CDR3 in DNA: TGTGCCAGCAGCCAAGACACAGAAACCGGGGAGCTGTTTTTT. The chain is built from TRBV4-2 and TRBJ2-2; D is unresolved. V dropped 0 bases and J dropped 5 bases, with 7 bases sitting between them. Germline V gene data show CDR1 as LGHNA and CDR2 as YNFKEQ. CDR3 length: 14 amino acids.

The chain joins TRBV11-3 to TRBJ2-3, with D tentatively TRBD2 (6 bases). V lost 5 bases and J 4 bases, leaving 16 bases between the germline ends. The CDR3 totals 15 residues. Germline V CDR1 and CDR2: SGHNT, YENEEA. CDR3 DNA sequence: TGTGCCAGCAGCCCCGGGGACTCGTTTGCAGATACGCAGTATTTT. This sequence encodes CASSPGDSFADTQYF. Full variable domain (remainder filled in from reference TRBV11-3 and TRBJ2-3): EAGVVQSPRYKIIEKKQPVAFWCNPISGHNTLYWYLQNLGQGPELLIRYENEEAVDDSQLPKDRFSAERLKGVDSTLKIQPAELGDSAVYLCASSPGDSFADTQYFGPGTRLTVL.

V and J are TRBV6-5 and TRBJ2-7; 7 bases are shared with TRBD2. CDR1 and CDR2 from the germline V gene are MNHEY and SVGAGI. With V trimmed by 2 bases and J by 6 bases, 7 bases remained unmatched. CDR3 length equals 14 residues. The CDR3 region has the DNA TGTGCCAGCAGTTACGGGGGGAGGGGACGCGAGCAGTACTTC. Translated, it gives CASSYGGRGREQYF.

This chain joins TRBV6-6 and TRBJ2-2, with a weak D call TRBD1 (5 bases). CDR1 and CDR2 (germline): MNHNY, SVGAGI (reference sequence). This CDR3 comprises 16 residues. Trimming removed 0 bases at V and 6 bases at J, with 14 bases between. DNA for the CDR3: TGTGCCAGCAGTTACTCGATGGGGCCTGGACCCGGGGAGCTGTTTTTT. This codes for CASSYSMGPGPGELFF.

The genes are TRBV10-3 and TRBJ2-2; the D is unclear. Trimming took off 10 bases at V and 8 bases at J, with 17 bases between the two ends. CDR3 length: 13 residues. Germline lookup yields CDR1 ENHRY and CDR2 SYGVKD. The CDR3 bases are TGTGCCAGCCAGACCCCGACTCCGGGGGAGCTGTTTTTT. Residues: CASQTPTPGELFF.

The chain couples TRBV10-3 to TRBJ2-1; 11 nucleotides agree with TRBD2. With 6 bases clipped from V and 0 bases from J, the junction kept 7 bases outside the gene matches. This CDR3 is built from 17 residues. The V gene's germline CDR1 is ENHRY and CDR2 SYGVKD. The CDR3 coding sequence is TGTGCCATCAGGAACTTAGCGGGGGGGTCCTCCTACAATGAGCAGTTCTTC. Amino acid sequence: CAIRNLAGGSSYNEQFF.

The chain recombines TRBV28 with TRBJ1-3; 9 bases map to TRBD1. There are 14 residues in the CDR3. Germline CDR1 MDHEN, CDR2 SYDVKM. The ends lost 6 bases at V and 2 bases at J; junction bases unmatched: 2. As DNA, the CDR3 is TGTGCCAGCAGACGACAGGGGGCTGGAAACACCATATATTTT. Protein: CASRRQGAGNTIYF.

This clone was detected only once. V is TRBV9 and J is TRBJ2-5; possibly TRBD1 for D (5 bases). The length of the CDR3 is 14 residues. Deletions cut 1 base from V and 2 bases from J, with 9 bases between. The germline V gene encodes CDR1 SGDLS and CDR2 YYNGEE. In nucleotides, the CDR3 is TGTGCCAGCAGCGTATTAGGGGTTCAAGAGACCCAGTACTTC. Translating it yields CASSVLGVQETQYF. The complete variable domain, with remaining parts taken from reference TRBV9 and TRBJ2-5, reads DSGVTQTPKHLITATGQRVTLRCSPRSGDLSVYWYQQSLDQGLQFLIQYYNGEERAKGNILERFSAQQFPDLHSELNLSSLELGDSALYFCASSVLGVQETQYFGPGTRLLVL.

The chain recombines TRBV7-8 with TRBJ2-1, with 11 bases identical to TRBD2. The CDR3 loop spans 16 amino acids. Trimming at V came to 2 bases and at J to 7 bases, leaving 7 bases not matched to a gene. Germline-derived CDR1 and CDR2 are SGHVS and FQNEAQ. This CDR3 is CASSLRLAGGWNEQFF. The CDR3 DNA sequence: TGTGCCAGCAGCTTAAGGCTAGCGGGGGGATGGAATGAGCAGTTCTTC.

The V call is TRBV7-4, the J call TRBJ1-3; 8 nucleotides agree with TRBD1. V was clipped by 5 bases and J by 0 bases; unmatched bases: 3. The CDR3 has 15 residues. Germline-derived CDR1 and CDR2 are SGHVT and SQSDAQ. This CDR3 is CASSHTGGSGNTIYF. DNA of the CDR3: TGTGCCAGCAGCCATACAGGGGGCTCTGGAAACACCATATATTTT.

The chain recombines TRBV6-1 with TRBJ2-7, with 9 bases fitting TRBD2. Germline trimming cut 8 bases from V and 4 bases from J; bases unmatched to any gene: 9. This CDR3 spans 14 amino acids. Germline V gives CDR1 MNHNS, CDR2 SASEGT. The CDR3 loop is CASSRGRGGYEQYF. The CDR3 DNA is TGTGCCAGCTCGCGTGGGCGGGGGGGTTACGAGCAGTACTTC.

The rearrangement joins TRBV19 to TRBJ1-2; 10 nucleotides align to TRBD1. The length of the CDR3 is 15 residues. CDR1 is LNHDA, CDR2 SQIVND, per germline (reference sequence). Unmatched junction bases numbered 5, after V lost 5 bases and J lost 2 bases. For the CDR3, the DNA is TGTGCCAGTAGTTTCGAGGGACAGGGGAACTATGGCTACACCTTC. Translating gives CASSFEGQGNYGYTF.

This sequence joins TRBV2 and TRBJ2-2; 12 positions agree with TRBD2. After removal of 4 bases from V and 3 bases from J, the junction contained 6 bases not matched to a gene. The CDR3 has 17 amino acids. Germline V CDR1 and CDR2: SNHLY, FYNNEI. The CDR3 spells CASSGTLAGGHTGELFF. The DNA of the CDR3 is TGTGCCAGCAGTGGGACTCTAGCGGGGGGGCACACCGGGGAGCTGTTTTTT.

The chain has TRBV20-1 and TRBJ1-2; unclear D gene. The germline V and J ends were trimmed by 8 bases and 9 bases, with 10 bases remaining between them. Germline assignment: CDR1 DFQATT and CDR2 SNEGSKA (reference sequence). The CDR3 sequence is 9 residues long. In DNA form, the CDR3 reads TGCAGTCTATCTCACCGCTACACCTTC. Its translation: CSLSHRYTF.

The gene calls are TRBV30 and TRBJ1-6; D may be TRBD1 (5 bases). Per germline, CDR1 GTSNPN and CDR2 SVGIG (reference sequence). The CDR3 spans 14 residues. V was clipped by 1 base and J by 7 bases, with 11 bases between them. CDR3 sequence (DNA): TGTGCCTGGAGTGAACAGACAGAAAATTCACCCCTCCACTTT. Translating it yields CAWSEQTENSPLHF.